The entry below gives a single TCR beta chain sequence along with its context. The sample comes from a study of blood T cell repertoires in COVID-19. V was pared by 3 bases and J by 4 bases, with 6 bases of the junction left unmatched. This CDR3 comprises 15 residues. Germline V gene sequence: CDR1 LNHDA, CDR2 SQIVND (reference sequence). Sequencing used immunoSEQ multiplex PCR; TCRdb keeps in-frame clones, though not all of them. This sample has fewer than 85,000 clones; about four fifths occur once, and the top ten carry 4.8%. The sample was peripheral blood. The clonotype originates from an elderly woman with active or convalescent COVID-19. This rearrangement joins TRBV19 to TRBJ1-1; 9 bases align to TRBD1. CDR3 sequence (DNA): TGTGCCAGTAGTATGCCCGGGACAGGGAGCACTGAAGCTTTCTTT. Protein: CASSMPGTGSTEAFF.